The 18 T cell receptor beta chains given below trace back to one sample, sequenced in a study of PD-L1 blockade in urothelial cancer. TCRdb keeps only in-frame clones here, not all; method: immunoSEQ multiplex PCR. This table holds roughly 110,000 clones, around 93% found once. Described time point: peripheral blood 6 weeks after treatment start. The sample in question was PBMCs, obtained around atezolizumab (anti-PD-L1) treatment. Every receptor here comes from a man between 60 and 70 years old with urothelial cancer.

This chain uses TRBV27 with TRBJ2-3, with D possibly being TRBD2 (6 bases). The V gene lost 3 bases and the J gene lost 1 base, with 14 bases spanning the gap. Germline V gene lookup returns CDR1 MNHEY and CDR2 SMNVEV (reference sequence). The length of the CDR3 is 16 residues. The CDR3 DNA reads as TGTGCCAGCAGTTTTGGAAGTTCTAGCGGCACAGATACGCAGTATTTT. Amino acids: CASSFGSSSGTDTQYF.

V and J are TRBV19 and TRBJ2-7; D possibly corresponds to TRBD1 (5 bases). The CDR3 runs to 13 residues. The V gene's germline CDR1 is LNHDA and CDR2 SQIVND (reference sequence). V lost 5 bases to trimming and J lost 1 base, with 9 bases between them. The CDR3 DNA is TGTGCCAGTAGTCCCAGGGAATCCTACGAGCAGTACTTC. This gives the protein CASSPRESYEQYF.

The chain carries TRBV5-1 and TRBJ1-4, with D possibly matching TRBD1 (5 bases). This CDR3 region has 13 residues. V lost 4 bases, J lost 4 bases, and 8 bases lay in between. Germline V gene lookup returns CDR1 SGHRS and CDR2 YFSETQ. CDR3 sequence: CASSRDSNEKLFF. DNA for the CDR3: TGCGCCAGCAGCCGCGACAGTAATGAAAAACTGTTTTTT.

The V call is TRBV4-1, the J call TRBJ2-7; TRBD1 aligns across 7 bases. V was pared by 10 bases and J by 4 bases, with 19 bases of the junction left unmatched. Germline loops: CDR1 MGHRA, CDR2 YSYEKL. The CDR3 sequence is 16 residues long. The chain's CDR3 is CAIKNQPGQKIYEQYF. The CDR3 DNA reads as TGCGCCATCAAGAATCAGCCGGGACAGAAGATTTACGAGCAGTACTTC.

The chain employs TRBV25-1 and TRBJ1-2; D ambiguous. V lost 1 base, J lost 2 bases, and 11 bases lay in between. CDR3 length: 15 amino acids. The germline CDR1 and CDR2 sequences are MGHDK and SYGVNS. The CDR3 spells CASSEFREINYGYTF. The CDR3 DNA reads as TGTGCCAGCAGTGAATTTCGAGAAATCAACTATGGCTACACCTTC.

V gene TRBV9 combines with J gene TRBJ1-4; 8 bases fit TRBD1. Germline loops: CDR1 SGDLS, CDR2 YYNGEE. V lost 0 bases, J lost 7 bases, and 5 bases stayed unmatched. This CDR3 has 15 amino acids. CDR3 DNA sequence: TGTGCCAGCAGCGTAGCAACAGGGGGGGGTGAAAAACTGTTTTTT. This sequence encodes CASSVATGGGEKLFF.

V is TRBV4-3 and J is TRBJ2-1; possibly TRBD2 for D (8 bases). V was cut by 0 bases and J by 10 bases, with 16 bases left in between. The CDR3 contains 15 residues. Germline CDR1 LGHNA, CDR2 YSLEER. The CDR3 DNA sequence: TGCGCCAGCAGCCAAGACATCGGGAGGGGGCGCGAGCAGTTCTTC. It translates to CASSQDIGRGREQFF.

The J gene is TRBJ1-2, the V gene TRBV11-2; TRBD1 aligns across 7 bases. This CDR3 is 15 amino acids long. V lost 4 bases, J lost 4 bases, and 9 bases stayed unmatched. Germline-derived CDR1 and CDR2 are SGHAT and FQNNGV. The CDR3 nucleotides are TGTGCCAGCAGCTCTTATCCGGGGACAGCCTATGGCTACACCTTC. Amino acids: CASSSYPGTAYGYTF.

V and J are TRBV2 and TRBJ2-7; D is possibly TRBD1 (6 bases). The germline gives CDR1 SNHLY, CDR2 FYNNEI. Between the trimmed V and J ends, which lost 5 bases and 3 bases, there was a span of 11 bases. This CDR3 contains 13 residues. The CDR3 is CASSRTGIYEQYF. CDR3 sequence (DNA): TGTGCCAGCAGTCGTACAGGGATCTACGAGCAGTACTTC.

A word on this clone: Germline and junction disagree at one end, which may indicate a read error. The CDR3 here is CASSSPTGSFAF. In nucleotides, the CDR3 is TGTGCCAGCAGTTCACCGACCGGGTCTTTCGCCTTC. This chain uses TRBV6-5 with TRBJ2-7, with D unclear. CDR3 length: 12 amino acids. Germline loops: CDR1 MNHEY, CDR2 SVGAGI.

The rearrangement uses TRBV7-6 and TRBJ2-3; 11 nucleotides line up with TRBD2. CDR3 size: 18 residues. Looked up from germline, CDR1 is SGHVS and CDR2 is FNYEAQ. J was trimmed by 1 base and V by 2 bases; bases with no gene match: 8. The DNA of the CDR3 is TGTGCCAGCAGCTTAAAGGTAGCGGGGGGGCAGGGCACAGATACGCAGTATTTT. As protein: CASSLKVAGGQGTDTQYF.

The rearrangement links TRBV5-1 to TRBJ1-1; maybe TRBD1 (5 bases). This CDR3 has 15 residues. CDR1 and CDR2 from the germline V gene are SGHRS and YFSETQ. The V gene lost 0 bases and the J gene lost 1 base, with 10 bases spanning the gap. The CDR3 loop is CASSLDWGGNTEAFF. The CDR3 coding sequence is TGCGCCAGCAGCTTGGATTGGGGGGGGAACACTGAAGCTTTCTTT.

This chain joins TRBV15 and TRBJ1-2; tentatively, D is TRBD1 (5 bases). CDR1 LNHNV and CDR2 YYDKDF come from the germline V gene (reference sequence). The CDR3 contains 12 residues. The V gene lost 1 base and the J gene lost 7 bases, with 7 bases spanning the gap. The DNA of the CDR3 is TGTGCCACCAGCAGAGCGGGGGTTGGCTACACCTTC. Amino acid sequence: CATSRAGVGYTF.

The chain couples TRBV11-2 to TRBJ2-1; no definite D call. Trimming pared 1 base from V and 4 bases from J, leaving 8 bases between. The CDR3 extends over 14 amino acids. Germline-derived CDR1 and CDR2 are SGHAT and FQNNGV. The CDR3 coding sequence is TGTGCCAGCAGCTTAGCCGCCACTTACAATGAGCAGTTCTTC. Protein sequence: CASSLAATYNEQFF.

DNA for the CDR3: TGTGCCAGCAGCAAAGCGGACAGGGACTATGGCTACACCTTC. This gives the protein CASSKADRDYGYTF. V gene TRBV2 combines with J gene TRBJ1-2; TRBD1 matches 8 bases. The CDR3 contains 14 residues. Losses at the gene ends were 6 bases for V and 3 bases for J; bases not matched to a gene: 6. Germline assignment: CDR1 SNHLY and CDR2 FYNNEI.

This clone was recorded a few times. The chain has TRBV6-1 and TRBJ2-7; D is possibly TRBD1 (6 bases). Trimming left V 4 bases short and J 9 bases short, with 16 bases between. This CDR3 spans 13 amino acids. The germline gives CDR1 MNHNS, CDR2 SASEGT. The CDR3, as DNA: TGTGCCAGCAGTGCCACCGACGACAGGCCGCAGTACTTC. Protein product: CASSATDDRPQYF.

This clone has a handful of counts. The V gene is TRBV6-1, the J gene TRBJ2-7, with D maybe TRBD2 (6 bases). Trimming shortened V by 1 base and J by 5 bases, and 15 bases separated the two germline ends. The germline V gene has CDR1 MNHNS and CDR2 SASEGT. This CDR3 region has 15 residues. The CDR3 sequence: CASSEGWRDSHEQYF. The CDR3 coding sequence is TGTGCCAGCAGTGAAGGTTGGAGGGATTCCCACGAGCAGTACTTC.

This chain uses TRBV7-6 with TRBJ1-2; 7 nucleotides agree with TRBD1. The germline V gene has CDR1 SGHVS and CDR2 FNYEAQ. V lost 1 base, J lost 4 bases, and 3 bases stayed unmatched. The CDR3 covers 14 residues. CDR3 amino acids: CASSLDDRAYGYTF. The CDR3 nucleotides read TGTGCCAGCAGCTTAGATGACAGGGCCTATGGCTACACCTTC.